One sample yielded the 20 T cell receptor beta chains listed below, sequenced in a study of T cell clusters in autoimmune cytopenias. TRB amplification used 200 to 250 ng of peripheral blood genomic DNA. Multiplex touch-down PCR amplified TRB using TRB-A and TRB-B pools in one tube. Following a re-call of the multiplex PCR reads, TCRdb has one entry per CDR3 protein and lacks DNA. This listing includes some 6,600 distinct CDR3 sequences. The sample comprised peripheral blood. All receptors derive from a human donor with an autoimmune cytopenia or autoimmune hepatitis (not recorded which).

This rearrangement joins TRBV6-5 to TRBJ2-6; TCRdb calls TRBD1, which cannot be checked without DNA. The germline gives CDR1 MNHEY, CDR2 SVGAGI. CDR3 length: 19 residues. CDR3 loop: CASSYFSGTGRTGANVLTF.

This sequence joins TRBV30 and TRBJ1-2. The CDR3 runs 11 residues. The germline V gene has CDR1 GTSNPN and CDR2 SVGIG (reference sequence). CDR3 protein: CAWSLNYGYTF.

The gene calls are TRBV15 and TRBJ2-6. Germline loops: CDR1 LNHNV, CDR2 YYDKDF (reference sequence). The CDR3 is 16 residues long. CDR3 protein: CATSRDRFSGANVLTF.

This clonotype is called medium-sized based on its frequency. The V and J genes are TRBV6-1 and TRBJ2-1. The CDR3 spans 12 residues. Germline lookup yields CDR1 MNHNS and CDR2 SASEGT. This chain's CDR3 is CASSPDHNEQFF.

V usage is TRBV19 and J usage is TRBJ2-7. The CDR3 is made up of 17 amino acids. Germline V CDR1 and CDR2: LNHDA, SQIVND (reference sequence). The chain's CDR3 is CASSIDPPTASSYEQYF.

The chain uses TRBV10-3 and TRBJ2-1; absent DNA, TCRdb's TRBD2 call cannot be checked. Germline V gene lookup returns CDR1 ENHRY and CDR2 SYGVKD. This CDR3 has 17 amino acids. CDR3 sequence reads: CAISESLAGGQRDEQFF.

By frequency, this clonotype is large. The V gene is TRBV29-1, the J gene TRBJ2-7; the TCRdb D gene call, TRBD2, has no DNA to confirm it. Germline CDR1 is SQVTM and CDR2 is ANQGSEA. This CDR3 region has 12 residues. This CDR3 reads CSVGGLSYEQYF.

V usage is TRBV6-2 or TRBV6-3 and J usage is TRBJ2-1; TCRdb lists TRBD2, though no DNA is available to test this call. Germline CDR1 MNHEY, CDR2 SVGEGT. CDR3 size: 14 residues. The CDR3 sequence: CASRYNQGGNEQFF.

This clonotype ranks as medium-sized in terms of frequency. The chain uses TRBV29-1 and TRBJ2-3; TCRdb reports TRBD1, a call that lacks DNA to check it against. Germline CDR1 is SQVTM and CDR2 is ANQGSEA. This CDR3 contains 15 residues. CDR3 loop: CSVSGIQGYTDTQYF.

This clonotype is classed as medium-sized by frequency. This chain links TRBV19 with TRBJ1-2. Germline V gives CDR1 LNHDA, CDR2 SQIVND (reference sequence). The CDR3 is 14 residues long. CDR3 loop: CASSIVQGSYGYTF.

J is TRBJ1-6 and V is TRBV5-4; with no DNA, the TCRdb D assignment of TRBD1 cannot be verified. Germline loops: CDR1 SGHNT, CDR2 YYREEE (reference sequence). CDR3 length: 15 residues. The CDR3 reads CASSGTGDANSPLHF.

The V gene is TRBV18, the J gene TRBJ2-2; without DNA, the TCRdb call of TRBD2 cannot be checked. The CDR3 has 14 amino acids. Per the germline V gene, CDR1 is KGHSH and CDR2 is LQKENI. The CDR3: CASSPGTRTGELFF.

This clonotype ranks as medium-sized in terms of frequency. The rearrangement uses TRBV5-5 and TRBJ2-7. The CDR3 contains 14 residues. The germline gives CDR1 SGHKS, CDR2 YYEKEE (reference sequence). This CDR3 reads CASSFLADSYEQYF.

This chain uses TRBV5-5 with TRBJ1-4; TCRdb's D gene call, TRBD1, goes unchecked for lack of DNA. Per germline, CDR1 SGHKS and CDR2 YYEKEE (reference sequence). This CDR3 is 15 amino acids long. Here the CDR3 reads CASSPPRSTNEKLFF.

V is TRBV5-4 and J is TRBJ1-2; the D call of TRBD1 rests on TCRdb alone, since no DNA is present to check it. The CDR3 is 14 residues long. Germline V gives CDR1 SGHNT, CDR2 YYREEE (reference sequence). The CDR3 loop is CASSWAQGADGYTF.

CDR3 amino acids: CASSFSGNTGELFF. The rearrangement joins TRBV5-5 to TRBJ2-2. The V gene's germline CDR1 is SGHKS and CDR2 YYEKEE (reference sequence). CDR3 length equals 14 residues.

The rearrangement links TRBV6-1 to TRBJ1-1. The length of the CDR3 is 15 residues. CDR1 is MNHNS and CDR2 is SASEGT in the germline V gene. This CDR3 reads CASSEDGVLNTEAFF.

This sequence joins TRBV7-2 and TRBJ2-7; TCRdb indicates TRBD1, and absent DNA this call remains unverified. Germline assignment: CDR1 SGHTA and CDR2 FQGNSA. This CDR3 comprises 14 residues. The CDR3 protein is CASSSGTASQGQYF.

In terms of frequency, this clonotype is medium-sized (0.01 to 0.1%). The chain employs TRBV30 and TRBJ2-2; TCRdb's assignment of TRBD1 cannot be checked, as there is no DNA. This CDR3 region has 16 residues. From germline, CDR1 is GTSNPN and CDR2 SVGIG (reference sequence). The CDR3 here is CAWSVLGRINTGELFF.

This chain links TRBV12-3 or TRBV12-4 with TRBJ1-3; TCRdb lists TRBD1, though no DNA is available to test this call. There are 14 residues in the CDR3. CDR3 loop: CASSLGQIQGTIYF.